This TCR beta chain came from a study of human T cells and chemical hapten exposure. Study-level information: For sensitization, 2% DPC was applied to an approximately 2 cm by approximately 2 cm patch of upper inner arm skin. Study-wide findings and caveats: More PT1 expanded TCRs went with higher patch test scores.

Unique molecular identifiers were affixed to discrete cDNA molecules within the library. A single record per CDR3 protein comes from TCRdb applying MiXCR to the RACE reads. The table has about 40,000 distinct CDR3 sequences, approximately 3.4% seen once. Stated time point: patch test 2, 6 weeks after DPC sensitization. Regarding treatment: therapeutic diphenylcyclopropenone sensitization with weekly scalp DPC. V trimming: 4 bases; J trimming: 0 bases; junction bases outside the gene matches: 5. Per the germline V gene, CDR1 is SGHTA and CDR2 is FQGNSA. The CDR3 runs to 16 residues. This clonotype was detected ten times or more. What it binds is unknown.

The material was whole blood, obtained in connection with sensitization to the hapten diphenylcyclopropenone (DPC). The chain uses TRBV7-2 and TRBJ2-1, with TRBD2 matching over 8 bases. The clonotype was recovered from a man aged 35-49 years with alopecia areata. Some clones in this sample may be carry-over from other donors' samples. Here the CDR3 reads CASSSSSGFSYNEQFF. The CDR3 nucleotides are TGTGCCAGCAGCTCATCTAGCGGGTTCTCCTACAATGAGCAGTTCTTC. The full variable domain, completed using reference TRBV7-2 and TRBJ2-1, is GAGVSQSPSNKVTEKGKDVELRCDPISGHTALYWYRQSLGQGLEFLIYFQGNSAPDKSGLPSDRFSAERTGGSVSTLTIQRTQQEDSAVYLCASSSSSGFSYNEQFFGPGTRLTVL.